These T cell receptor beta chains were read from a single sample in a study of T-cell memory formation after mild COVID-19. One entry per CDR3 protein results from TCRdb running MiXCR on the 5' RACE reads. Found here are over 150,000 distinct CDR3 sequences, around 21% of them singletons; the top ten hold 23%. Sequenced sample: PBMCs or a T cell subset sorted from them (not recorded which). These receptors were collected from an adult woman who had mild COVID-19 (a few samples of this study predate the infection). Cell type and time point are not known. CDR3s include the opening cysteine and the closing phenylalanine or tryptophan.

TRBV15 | CATSRVPGNTIYF
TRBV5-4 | CASSLGGEGSPLHF
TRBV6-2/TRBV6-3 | CASSLSREQFF
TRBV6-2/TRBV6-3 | CASSSPHTEDYEQYF
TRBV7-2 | CASSLVWSDSYNEQFF
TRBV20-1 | CSAREAGHGYTF
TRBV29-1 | CSVVTPPTSQGTYGYTF
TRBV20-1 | CSAKLPEYNEQFF
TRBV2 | CASTSGGPLYEQYF
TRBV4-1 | CASSQDRDYEQYF
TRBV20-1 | CSARERLAGPYEQYF
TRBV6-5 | CATSGTSGREEFF
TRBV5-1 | CASSLTGGADEQYF
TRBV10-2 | CASSVSGTSGYEQYF
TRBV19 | CASSVGLAGYGDEQFF
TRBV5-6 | CASSDPKKTGPGELFF
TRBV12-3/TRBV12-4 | CASSRTSGGTDTQYF
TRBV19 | CASTSGSQPQHF
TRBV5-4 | CASSLLASGRGDEQFF
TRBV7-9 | CASSSKMGAEAFF
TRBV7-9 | CASSFQDRNTGELFF
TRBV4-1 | CASSRTGTELGYTF
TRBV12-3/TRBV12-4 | CASSLDGRIWSKEQYF
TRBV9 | CASSEGWGQETQYF
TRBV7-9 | CASSLGQTDTYGYTF
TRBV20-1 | CSADPGLAPLVEQYF
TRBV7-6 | CASSLAATGDRLAPSRIGELFF
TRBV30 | CAWRATGGGYYGYTF
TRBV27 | CASSVQGAQSYGYTF
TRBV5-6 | CASVIWGVGGAAYGYTF
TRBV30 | CAWSGRIQPTQYF
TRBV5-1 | CASSSSGTGSYNEQFF
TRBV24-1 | CATSDPSSGTGSRNEQFF
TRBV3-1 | CASSHAHRGPAEDTQYF
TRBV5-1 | CASSLEEGLDHNEQFF
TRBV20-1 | CSARDVGYEQFF
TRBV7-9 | CASSSTRGQGDDTDTQYF
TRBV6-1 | CASSETLAATNEKLFF
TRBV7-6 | CASSFPLEDPRNEQFF
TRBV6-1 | CASSEYPIRRGRYEQYF
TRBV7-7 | CASSLSGRRAYNEQFF
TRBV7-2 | CASSLMASAYSNQPQHF
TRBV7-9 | CASSTVRDYNEQFF
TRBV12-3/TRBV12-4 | CASSSDRGQPQHF
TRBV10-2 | CASSESKVNEQFF
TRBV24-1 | CATSDHPGTGNTGELFF
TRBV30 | CAWSPQGTAYGYTF
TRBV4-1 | CASSRPRDREANEQFF
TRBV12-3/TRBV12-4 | CASSLSGVGNQPQHF
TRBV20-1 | CSVALSYNEQFF
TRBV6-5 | CASSPVGTGIQPQHF
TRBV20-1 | CSAIPAGVYNEQFF